Listed below are T cell receptor beta chains from one sample, sequenced in a study of T cell responses to AZD1222 COVID-19 vaccine. Only in-frame clones appear in the TCRdb table, and some are missing; sequencing was by immunoSEQ multiplex PCR. The sample shows approximately 77,000 clones, over 75% of them seen only once. Sequencing was performed on peripheral blood, taken 28 days after the second AZD1222 dose. Receptors were obtained from an adult who received the AZD1222 COVID-19 vaccine. Each CDR3 is given with its conserved first and last residue. A D gene is named only where the DNA matches it firmly. Rows may omit the clone size; those that give it use once, few, many or a size class.

J gene	D gene	clone size	V gene	CDR3 protein	CDR3 DNA
TRBJ1-2	.	.	TRBV15	CATSRDRAGYGYTF	TGTGCCACCAGCAGAGATCGAGCGGGCTATGGCTACACCTTC
TRBJ2-7	.	.	TRBV2	CASSDFGVYEQYF	TGTGCCAGCAGTGATTTCGGGGTCTACGAGCAGTACTTC
TRBJ1-4	.	once	TRBV20-1	CSASGTSNEKLFF	TGCAGTGCTAGTGGGACTTCTAATGAAAAACTGTTTTTT
TRBJ1-6	.	.	TRBV30	CAWTGRRNSPLHF	TGTGCCTGGACTGGTCGCCGAAATTCACCCCTCCACTTT
TRBJ1-5	.	.	TRBV28	CASSRDGYQPQHF	TGTGCCAGCAGCAGGGACGGTTATCAGCCCCAGCATTTT
TRBJ1-1	.	once	TRBV27	CASRDPWVGTEAFF	TGTGCCAGCAGGGACCCTTGGGTTGGGACTGAAGCTTTCTTT
TRBJ2-5	TRBD2	.	TRBV19	CASSQGTSGRGETQYF	TGTGCCAGTAGCCAGGGGACTAGCGGGAGAGGGGAGACCCAGTACTTC
TRBJ1-2	.	.	TRBV6-5	CASSYSTTGNYGYTF	TGTGCCAGCAGTTACTCGACGACGGGGAACTATGGCTACACCTTC
TRBJ1-3	.	.	TRBV4-3	CASSQENTNSGNTIYF	TGCGCCAGCAGCCAAGAAAACACAAACTCTGGAAACACCATATATTTT
TRBJ1-1	.	.	TRBV6-5	CASWPGRRTEAFF	TGTGCCAGTTGGCCGGGGAGAAGAACTGAAGCTTTCTTT
TRBJ1-1	.	once	TRBV7-2	CASSLVGSQAEAFF	TGTGCCAGCAGCTTAGTGGGGAGTCAGGCTGAAGCTTTCTTT
TRBJ2-7	TRBD1	few	TRBV3-1/TRBV3-2	CASSQATGDYEQYF	TGTGCCAGCAGCCAAGCGACAGGGGACTACGAGCAGTACTTC
TRBJ2-7	.	once	TRBV18	CASSPEDLGYEQYF	TGTGCCAGCTCACCCGAGGACCTCGGCTACGAGCAGTACTTC
TRBJ1-5	.	.	TRBV4-3	CASSQDFRWDQPQHF	TGCGCCAGCAGCCAAGATTTCAGGTGGGATCAGCCCCAGCATTTT
TRBJ1-6	.	few	TRBV5-8	CASSPGDRLNSPLHF	TGTGCCAGCAGCCCCGGAGACAGGCTTAATTCACCCCTCCACTTT
TRBJ2-7	.	.	TRBV30	CAWTPPRGSYEQYF	TGTGCCTGGACCCCCCCAAGGGGCTCCTACGAGCAGTACTTC
TRBJ2-3	TRBD2	.	TRBV4-2	CASSQEGASGNTDTQYF	TGTGCCAGCAGCCAAGAAGGGGCTAGCGGAAACACAGATACGCAGTATTTT